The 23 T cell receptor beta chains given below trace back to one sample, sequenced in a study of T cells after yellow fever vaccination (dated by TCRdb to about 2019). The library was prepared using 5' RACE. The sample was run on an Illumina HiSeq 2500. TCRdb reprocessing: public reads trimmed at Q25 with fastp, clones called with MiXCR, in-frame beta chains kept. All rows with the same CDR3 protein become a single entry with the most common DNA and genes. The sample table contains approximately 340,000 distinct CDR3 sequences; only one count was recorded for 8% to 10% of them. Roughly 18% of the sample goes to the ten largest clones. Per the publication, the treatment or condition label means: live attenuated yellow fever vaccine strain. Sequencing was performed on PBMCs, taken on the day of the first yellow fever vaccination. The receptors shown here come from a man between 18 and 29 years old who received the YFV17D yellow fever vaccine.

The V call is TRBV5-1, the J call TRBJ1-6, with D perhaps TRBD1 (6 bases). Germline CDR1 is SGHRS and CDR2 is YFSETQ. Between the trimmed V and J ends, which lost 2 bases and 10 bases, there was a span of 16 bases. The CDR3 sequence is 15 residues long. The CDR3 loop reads CASSFRGTSGSPLHF. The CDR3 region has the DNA TGCGCCAGCAGCTTCAGGGGAACGAGTGGATCACCCCTCCACTTT.

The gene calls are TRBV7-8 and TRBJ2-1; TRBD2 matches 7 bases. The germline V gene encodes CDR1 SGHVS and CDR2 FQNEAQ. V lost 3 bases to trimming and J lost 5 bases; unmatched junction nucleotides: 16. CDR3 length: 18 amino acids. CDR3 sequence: CASSFERKSGRGDNEQFF. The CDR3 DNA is TGTGCCAGCAGCTTCGAGAGGAAGTCGGGACGGGGGGACAATGAGCAGTTCTTC.

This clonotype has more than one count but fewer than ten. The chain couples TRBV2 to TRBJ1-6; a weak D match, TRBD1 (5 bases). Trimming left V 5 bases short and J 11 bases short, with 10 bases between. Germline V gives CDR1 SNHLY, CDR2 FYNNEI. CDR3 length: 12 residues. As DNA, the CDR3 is TGTGCCAGCAGTCAGAGACAGACACCCCTCCACTTT. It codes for CASSQRQTPLHF.

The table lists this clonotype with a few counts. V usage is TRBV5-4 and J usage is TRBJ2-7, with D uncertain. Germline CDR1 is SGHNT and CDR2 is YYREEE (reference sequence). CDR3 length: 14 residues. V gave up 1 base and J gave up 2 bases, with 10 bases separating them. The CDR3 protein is CASSLTQTPYEQYF. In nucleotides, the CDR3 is TGTGCCAGCAGCTTGACTCAGACACCCTACGAGCAGTACTTC.

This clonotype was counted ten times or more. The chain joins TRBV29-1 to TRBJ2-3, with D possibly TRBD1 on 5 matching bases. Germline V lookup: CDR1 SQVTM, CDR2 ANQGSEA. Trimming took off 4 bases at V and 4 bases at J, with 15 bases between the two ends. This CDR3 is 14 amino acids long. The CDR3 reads CSVARVGRSDTQYF. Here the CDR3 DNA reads TGCAGCGTTGCCAGGGTGGGGCGATCAGATACGCAGTATTTT.

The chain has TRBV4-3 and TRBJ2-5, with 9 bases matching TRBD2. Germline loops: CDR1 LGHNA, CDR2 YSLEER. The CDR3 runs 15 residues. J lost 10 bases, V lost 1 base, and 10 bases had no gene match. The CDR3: CASSQGGLAGSHQYF. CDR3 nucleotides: TGCGCCAGCAGCCAAGGGGGCCTAGCGGGGTCCCACCAGTACTTC.

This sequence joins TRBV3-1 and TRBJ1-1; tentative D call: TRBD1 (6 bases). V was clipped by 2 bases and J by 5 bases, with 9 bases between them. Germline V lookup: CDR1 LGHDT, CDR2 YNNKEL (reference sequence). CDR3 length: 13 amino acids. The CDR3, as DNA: TGTGCCAGCAGCCAATTGAGGGGGACTGAAGCTTTCTTT. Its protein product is CASSQLRGTEAFF.

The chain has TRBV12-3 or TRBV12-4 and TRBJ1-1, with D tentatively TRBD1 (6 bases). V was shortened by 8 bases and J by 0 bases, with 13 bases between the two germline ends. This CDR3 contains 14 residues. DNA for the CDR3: TGTGCCAGCGGCCAGGACAGCCTGAACACTGAAGCTTTCTTT. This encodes CASGQDSLNTEAFF.

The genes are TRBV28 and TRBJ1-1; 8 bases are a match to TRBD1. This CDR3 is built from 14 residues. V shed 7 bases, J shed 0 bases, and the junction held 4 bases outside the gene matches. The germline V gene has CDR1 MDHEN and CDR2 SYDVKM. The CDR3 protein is CASTLTGVNTEAFF. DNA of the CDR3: TGTGCCAGCACCCTGACAGGGGTGAACACTGAAGCTTTCTTT. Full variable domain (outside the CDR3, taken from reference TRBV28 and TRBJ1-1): DVKVTQSSRYLVKRTGEKVFLECVQDMDHENMFWYRQDPGLGLRLIYFSYDVKMKEKGDIPEGYSVSREKKERFSLILESASTNQTSMYLCASTLTGVNTEAFFGQGTRLTVV.

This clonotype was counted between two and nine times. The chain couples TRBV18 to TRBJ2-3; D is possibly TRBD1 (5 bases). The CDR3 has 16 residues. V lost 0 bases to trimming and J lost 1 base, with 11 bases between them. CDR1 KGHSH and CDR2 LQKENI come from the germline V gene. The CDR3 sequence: CASSPPQAWGTDTQYF. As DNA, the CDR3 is TGTGCCAGCTCACCACCACAGGCCTGGGGCACAGATACGCAGTATTTT.

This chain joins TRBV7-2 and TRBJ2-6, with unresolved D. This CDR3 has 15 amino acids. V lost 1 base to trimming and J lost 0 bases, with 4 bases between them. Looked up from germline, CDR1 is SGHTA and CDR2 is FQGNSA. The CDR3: CASSLGYSGANVLTF. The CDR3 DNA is TGTGCCAGCAGCTTAGGCTACTCTGGGGCCAACGTCCTGACTTTC.

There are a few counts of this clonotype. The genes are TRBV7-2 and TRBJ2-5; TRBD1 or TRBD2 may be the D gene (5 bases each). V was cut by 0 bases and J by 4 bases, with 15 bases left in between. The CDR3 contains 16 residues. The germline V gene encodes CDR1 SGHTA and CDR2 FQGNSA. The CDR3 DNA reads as TGTGCCAGCAGCTTAGCATCGAGGACGGGGCGAGAGACCCAGTACTTC. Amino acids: CASSLASRTGRETQYF.

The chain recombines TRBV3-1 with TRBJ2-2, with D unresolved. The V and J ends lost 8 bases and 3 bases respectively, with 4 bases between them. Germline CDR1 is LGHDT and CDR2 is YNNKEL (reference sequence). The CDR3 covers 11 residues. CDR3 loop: CASAHTGELFF. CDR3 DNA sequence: TGTGCCAGCGCTCACACCGGGGAGCTGTTTTTT.

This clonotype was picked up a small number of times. CDR3 DNA sequence: TGTGCCAGCAGCCAATACCTCGAGCAGTACTTC. It translates to CASSQYLEQYF. The chain joins TRBV6-2 or TRBV6-3 to TRBJ2-7, with D unresolved. Trimming took 6 bases from V and 6 from J, leaving 9 bases between them. The CDR3 length is 11 residues. The germline V gene encodes CDR1 MNHEY and CDR2 SVGEGT.

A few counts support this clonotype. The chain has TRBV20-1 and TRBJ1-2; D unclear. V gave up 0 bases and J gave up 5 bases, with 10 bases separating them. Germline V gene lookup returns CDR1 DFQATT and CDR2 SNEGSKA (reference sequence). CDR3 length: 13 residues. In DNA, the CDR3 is TGCAGTGCTAGAGATCTTAAAGGGTATGGCTACACCTTC. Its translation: CSARDLKGYGYTF.

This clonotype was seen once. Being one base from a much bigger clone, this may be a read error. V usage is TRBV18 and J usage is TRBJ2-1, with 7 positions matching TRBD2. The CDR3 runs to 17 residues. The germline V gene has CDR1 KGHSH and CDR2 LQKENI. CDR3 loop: CASSPSIQGLTYNEQLF. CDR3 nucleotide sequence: TGTGCCAGCTCACCAAGTATTCAGGGACTAACGTACAATGAGCAGCTCTTC.

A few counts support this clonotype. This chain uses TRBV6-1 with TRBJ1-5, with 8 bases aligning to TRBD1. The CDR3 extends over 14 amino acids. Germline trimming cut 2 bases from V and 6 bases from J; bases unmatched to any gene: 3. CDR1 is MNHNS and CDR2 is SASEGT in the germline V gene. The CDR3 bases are TGTGCCAGCAGTGAACAGGGGGCTCTTCAGCCCCAGCATTTT. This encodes CASSEQGALQPQHF.

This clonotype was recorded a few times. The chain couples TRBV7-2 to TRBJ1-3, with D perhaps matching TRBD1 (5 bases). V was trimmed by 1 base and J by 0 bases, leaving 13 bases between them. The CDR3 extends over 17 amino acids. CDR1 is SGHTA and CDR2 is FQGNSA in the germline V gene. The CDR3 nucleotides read TGTGCCAGCAGCTTAGTTGCAGGGACTTTCTCTGGAAACACCATATATTTT. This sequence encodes CASSLVAGTFSGNTIYF.

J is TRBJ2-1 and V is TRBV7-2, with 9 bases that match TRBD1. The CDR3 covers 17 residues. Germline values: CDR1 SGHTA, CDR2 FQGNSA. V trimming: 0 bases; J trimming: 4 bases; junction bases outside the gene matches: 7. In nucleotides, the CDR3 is TGTGCCAGCAGCTTAGCTGCAGGACAGGGGCGATACAATGAGCAGTTCTTC. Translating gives CASSLAAGQGRYNEQFF.

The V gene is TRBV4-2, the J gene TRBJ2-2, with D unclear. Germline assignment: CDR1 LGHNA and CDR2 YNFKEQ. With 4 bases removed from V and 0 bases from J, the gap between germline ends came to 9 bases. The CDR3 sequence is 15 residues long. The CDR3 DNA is TGTGCCAGCAGCCCAAGGGCTTCGAACACCGGGGAGCTGTTTTTT. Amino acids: CASSPRASNTGELFF.

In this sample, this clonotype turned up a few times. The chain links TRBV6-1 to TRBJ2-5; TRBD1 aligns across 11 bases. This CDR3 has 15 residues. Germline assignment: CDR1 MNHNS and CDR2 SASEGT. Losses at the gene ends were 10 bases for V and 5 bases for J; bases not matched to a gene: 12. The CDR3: CATLRGDRGSETQYF. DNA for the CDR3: TGTGCCACCTTAAGGGGGGACAGGGGGTCGGAGACCCAGTACTTC.

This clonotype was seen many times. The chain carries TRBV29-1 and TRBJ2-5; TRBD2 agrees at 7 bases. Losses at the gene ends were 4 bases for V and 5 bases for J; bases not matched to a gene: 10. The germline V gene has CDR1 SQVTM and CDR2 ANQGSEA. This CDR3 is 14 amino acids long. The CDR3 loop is CSVGRSGVQETQYF. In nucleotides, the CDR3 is TGCAGCGTTGGGAGGAGCGGGGTCCAGGAGACCCAGTACTTC.

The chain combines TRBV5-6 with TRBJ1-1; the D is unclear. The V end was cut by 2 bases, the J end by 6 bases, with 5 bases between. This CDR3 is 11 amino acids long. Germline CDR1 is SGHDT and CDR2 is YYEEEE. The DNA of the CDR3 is TGTGCCAGCAGCTTATACTCTGAAGCTTTCTTT. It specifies CASSLYSEAFF. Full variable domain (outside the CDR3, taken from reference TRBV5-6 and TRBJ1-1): DAGVTQSPTHLIKTRGQQVTLRCSPKSGHDTVSWYQQALGQGPQFIFQYYEEEERQRGNFPDRFSGHQFPNYSSELNVNALLLGDSALYLCASSLYSEAFFGQGTRLTVV.